This T cell receptor beta chain is from a study of T-cell memory formation after mild COVID-19. Study-level findings and limits: The authors left the SARS-CoV-2 specificity of second-wave clones peaking on day 37 unconfirmed.

Trimming cost V 2 bases and J 6 bases; bases outside gene matches: 9. Looked up from germline, CDR1 is SGHVS and CDR2 is FQNEAQ. The CDR3 has 16 amino acids. Constant-segment-primed 5'RACE gave TCR alpha and TCR beta cDNA libraries with sample barcodes and UMIs. TCRdb used MiXCR to reprocess the 5' RACE reads, holding one entry per CDR3 protein. Of more than 150,000 distinct CDR3 sequences in the sample, around 18% were seen once. This clonotype was observed a few times. Its matching antigen is unknown. Material: PBMCs or a T cell subset sorted from them (not recorded which). The sequence was obtained from a man aged 18 to 29 who had mild COVID-19 (a few samples of this study predate the infection). Cell type and time point are not known. The chain recombines TRBV7-8 with TRBJ2-2, with TRBD2 matching 7 bases. CDR3 residues: CASSLFSGRVAGELFF. DNA of the CDR3: TGTGCCAGCAGCTTATTTTCGGGGAGGGTCGCCGGGGAGCTGTTTTTT.